Sequencing of this TCR beta chain was carried out in a study of shared clonotypes between healthy human individuals (dated by TCRdb to 2018 to 2021). For the wider study: Two women and three men aged 18 to 49 years were included in the cohort. Per donor, three plates each were used for CD4 naive and CD4 memory, two for CD8 naive, and one for CD8 memory. The study deeply sequenced blood TCR repertoires of 5 or 6 healthy adults to estimate repertoire size and the extent of clonotype sharing between individuals. To increase sequencing depth and limit assay-specific biases, different laboratories used diverse techniques to prepare libraries and sequence TCR repertoires. Between about 0.8 and 8.9 billion PBMCs per donor were obtained by leukapheresis.

Broad study findings and their caveats: Only blood was sampled, and tissue TCR repertoires likely differ from those in blood. Compared with non-shared clonotypes, clonotypes shared by all four sorted-subset donors had higher generation probabilities. Incomplete sequencing was indicated by rarefaction of sorted-subset datasets, despite the large sequencing depth. When several donors were compared, the shared fraction of clonotypes was approximately 5% for naive CD4, approximately 3.3% for naive CD8, more than 2% for memory CD4, and 0.35% to 0.5% for memory CD8. Based on pairwise subsampling, the degree of clonotype sharing among donors was expected to be affected by sequencing depth. Naive subsets generally had larger estimated clonotype richness than memory subsets. Because the study included a small number of donors, the genetic and exposure-history diversity represented was limited.

Using the deep immunoSEQ assay, multiplex PCR amplified TCR CDR3 regions from genomic DNA. Extracted genomic DNA from each cell subset was spread evenly across all wells of several immunoSEQ 96-well plates, with each plate serving as a replicate. Each replicate PCR for sorted subsets received roughly 200 ng genomic DNA, equal to some 32,000 T cell genomes. The purified libraries were quantified using a Qubit 3.0 fluorometer, sized with a Bioanalyzer 2100, and then quantified again using the KAPA Library Quantification kit. Each immunoSEQ 96-well plate was sequenced on its own single-read 150-cycle Illumina NextSeq 550 flow cell. The original methods were these. Because only junctional sequences without quality scores were contained in the immunoSEQ output, filtering matching that applied to full-length reads could not be performed. Sequences were annotated with PyIR, a Python wrapper for IgBLAST v1.9, using IMGT germline references to assign V/J genes and CDR3. Reads were filtered out if the reads had weak V/J assignments (E-value above 1e-6), no CDR3, stop codons, out-of-frame junctions, or ambiguous translated residues. V3J clonotypes were defined as sequences sharing an identical inferred V gene, J gene, and CDR3 amino acid sequence. The percentage overlap between two repertoires was calculated by dividing the number of shared unique clonotypes by the size of the smaller repertoire. Three approaches were used to assess repertoire richness: RTK rarefaction, the Chao1 estimator, and Recon v2.1 estimates of unobserved clonotypes. OLGA was used to compute generation probabilities for all TCRbeta clonotypes that the gDNA method yielded from a handful of donors. TCRdb stores this immuneACCESS table with in-frame sequences only. Part of the clones is absent; in the studies checked, under half of the shortfall reflects unresolved V genes, and no reason is known for the rest. The D gene and trimming were derived from the DNA, and the V and J assignments and clone size from that table. This sample has some 2,400,000 clones in its table, and around 95% of those were observed once. In total, the top ten clones hold over 0.1% of the sample.

The V and J ends are trimmed by 4 bases and 2 bases, leaving 8 bases between them. The germline V gene supplies CDR1 SGHRS and CDR2 YFSETQ. Spanning cysteine to phenylalanine, the CDR3 consists of 13 amino acids. Of all the DNA, just the CDR3 is kept, 39 bases in frame from base 1. A word on this clone: Its antigen target is currently unknown. No quality values exist for individual bases; no much larger clone is one base distant.

The donors were healthy, HIV-negative adults with no recently reported acute infections or vaccinations. Every donor was a Caucasian adult residing in Nashville, Tennessee, USA. Magnetic negative selection was used to enrich CD4+ T cells, after which naive cells were positively selected on CD45RA and the negative fraction became the memory subset. Blood was collected by leukapheresis, and PBMCs were isolated by Ficoll-Histopaque density gradient centrifugation and then cryopreserved in liquid nitrogen vapor phase. Analytical flow cytometry was used to check the purity and quantity of each magnetically sorted T cell population. Each sorted fraction had its genomic DNA isolated and then quantified by UV absorbance on a Nanodrop 2000c.

Material: naive CD4+ T cells sorted from blood. What this sample's cell subset or site label stands for: CD45RA+ positively selected. The clonotype comes from a man younger than 30 in good health. The chain uses TRBV5-1 and TRBJ2-3, with the identity of the D gene unclear. The CDR3 protein is CASSDRATDTQYF. The nucleotide sequence reads TGCGCCAGCAGCGATCGGGCCACAGATACGCAGTATTTT.